A selection of T cell receptor beta chains follows, all from one sample in a study of beta chain features in type 1 diabetes. Clones were sequenced by immunoSEQ multiplex PCR, and TCRdb holds only the in-frame ones, with some missing. The sample lists fewer than 200,000 clones, approximately 10% occurring once. The source material was central memory CD4+ T cells from blood. The receptors stem from a man aged 25 to 40 with type 1 diabetes. The CDR3 runs from the conserved cysteine through the conserved F or W. D genes are given only for firm matches. Some rows mark clone size as missing; the rest say once, few, many or name a class of expanded clone.

15,TRBJ2-3,.,TRBV5-1,TRBD2,CASRRTSVVTDTQYF
14,TRBJ1-1,.,TRBV30,TRBD1,CAWNAGTVNTEAFF
13,TRBJ2-5,few,TRBV28,.,CASSLPSLETQYF
14,TRBJ2-3,few,TRBV18,TRBD2,CASSRTSGTDTQYF
15,TRBJ2-3,.,TRBV30,TRBD2,CAWSRGSAGEDTQYF
15,TRBJ2-2,.,TRBV6-5,TRBD1,CASRPGTGFSGELFF
12,TRBJ2-2,many,TRBV7-9,.,CASSLQGWELFF
13,TRBJ2-5,few,TRBV18,.,CASSPTYQETQYF
19,TRBJ2-5,.,TRBV7-2,.,CASSSPLGTGASGRETQYF
12,TRBJ1-5,few,TRBV15,.,CATSTSDQPQHF
14,TRBJ1-5,few,TRBV19,TRBD1,CASSLGQYNQPQHF
14,TRBJ1-1,few,TRBV2,.,CASSPSRSNTEAFF
15,TRBJ2-1,.,TRBV5-1,TRBD1,CASSLEGQGYVEQFF
14,TRBJ2-2,.,TRBV28,TRBD1,CASSPGGDTGELFF
13,TRBJ1-2,few,TRBV2,.,CASTIQGANGYTF
12,TRBJ1-5,.,TRBV2,.,CASSLDRQPQHF